This T cell receptor beta chain appears in the sequencing data of a study of blood T cell repertoires in COVID-19. Overall study context: There were acute and convalescent COVID-19 samples, and they came from the United States, Italy and Spain. PBMCs, B-cell-depleted T cells, or T cells provided the cDNA or gDNA that made up the material.

Clones were sequenced by immunoSEQ multiplex PCR, and TCRdb holds only the in-frame ones, with some missing. This table holds about 68,000 clones, about 86% found once. The CDR3 runs 14 residues. CDR1 is MDHEN and CDR2 is SYDVKM in the germline V gene. V shed 7 bases and J shed 1 base, with 13 bases lying between them. This chain links TRBV28 with TRBJ2-5; D is perhaps TRBD2 (6 bases). Sequenced: peripheral blood. This TCR came from a man aged 50 or older with acute or convalescent COVID-19. CDR3 protein: CASTPPGSQETQYF. The CDR3, as DNA: TGTGCCAGCACCCCTCCCGGGAGCCAAGAGACCCAGTACTTC.